One and the same sample provided the 25 T cell receptor beta chains below, sequenced in a study of blood T cell repertoires in COVID-19 (TCRdb year 2020). Library method: the immunoSEQ multiplex PCR assay. In its TCRdb copy, this immuneACCESS table keeps in-frame sequences only and misses some clones. Where compared with another copy, unresolved V genes explain less than half of these, and the others have no known cause. The sample table holds around 42,000 clones, of which over 75% were seen once. In total, the top ten clones hold roughly 48% of the sample. Sequencing was carried out using peripheral blood. The receptors here all came from a woman older than 75 with acute or convalescent COVID-19.

This clone was observed at least ten times. The CDR3 DNA follows: TGTGCCAGCACCCCGGGACAGTGGTACCAGCCCCAGCATTTT. This sequence encodes CASTPGQWYQPQHF. This chain connects TRBV19 to TRBJ1-5, with 7 bases identical to TRBD1. The CDR3 runs 14 residues. Per germline, CDR1 LNHDA and CDR2 SQIVND (reference sequence). J gave up 7 bases and V 9 bases, and 12 bases lay outside the gene matches.

This chain links TRBV2 with TRBJ2-7; TRBD1 matches 8 bases. The trim removed 7 bases at V and 0 bases at J, leaving 8 bases unmatched. The CDR3 is 15 residues long. Germline CDR1 reads SNHLY; CDR2 reads FYNNEI. CDR3 loop: CASKIAGQVSYEQYF. The CDR3 nucleotides read TGTGCCAGCAAAATTGCGGGACAGGTCTCCTACGAGCAGTACTTC.

This clone was recorded a few times. The rearrangement uses TRBV7-9 and TRBJ1-6, with D possibly TRBD1 on 6 matching bases. CDR3 length: 14 amino acids. Germline CDR1 reads SEHNR; CDR2 reads FQNEAQ (reference sequence). The V gene lost 0 bases and the J gene lost 8 bases, with 8 bases spanning the gap. CDR3 region: CASSLAGGDSPLHF. The CDR3 bases are TGTGCCAGCAGCTTAGCAGGGGGGGATTCACCCCTCCACTTT. The variable domain in full, with the rest retrieved from reference TRBV7-9 and TRBJ1-6, is DTGVSQNPRHKITKRGQNVTFRCDPISEHNRLYWYRQTLGQGPEFLTYFQNEAQLEKSRLLSDRFSAERPKGSFSTLEIQRTEQGDSAMYLCASSLAGGDSPLHFGNGTRLTVT.

This chain joins TRBV30 and TRBJ2-6; no definite D call. CDR1 GTSNPN and CDR2 SVGIG come from the germline V gene (reference sequence). The CDR3 length is 12 residues. Deletions cut 4 bases from V and 2 bases from J, with 3 bases between. CDR3 coding DNA: TGTGCCTGGACTGCTGGGGCCAACGTCCTGACTTTC. Amino acids: CAWTAGANVLTF.

The chain carries TRBV7-2 and TRBJ2-3; 12 bases are shared with TRBD2. The CDR3 covers 17 residues. Germline-derived CDR1 and CDR2 are SGHTA and FQGNSA. The trim removed 1 base at V and 1 base at J, leaving 3 bases unmatched. CDR3 sequence: CASSLDGLAGRTDTQYF. Here the CDR3 DNA reads TGTGCCAGCAGCTTAGACGGACTAGCGGGGCGCACAGATACGCAGTATTTT.

This chain joins TRBV30 and TRBJ1-1; a possible D gene is TRBD1 (5 bases). The germline V gene encodes CDR1 GTSNPN and CDR2 SVGIG (reference sequence). This CDR3 is built from 11 residues. The CDR3 sequence is CAGGENTEAFF. For the CDR3, the DNA is TGTGCTGGAGGGGAGAACACTGAAGCTTTCTTT.

This chain connects TRBV30 to TRBJ1-2; D is uncertain. Germline V gene lookup returns CDR1 GTSNPN and CDR2 SVGIG (reference sequence). Trimming cost V 2 bases and J 3 bases, with 10 bases left between them. This CDR3 spans 13 amino acids. The chain's CDR3 is CAWSSSGYYGYTF. Written as DNA, the CDR3 is TGTGCCTGGAGTAGTTCAGGATACTATGGCTACACCTTC.

V usage is TRBV6-1 and J usage is TRBJ1-1, with unresolved D. V was shortened by 0 bases and J by 11 bases, with 13 bases between the two germline ends. Germline CDR1 is MNHNS and CDR2 is SASEGT. The length of the CDR3 is 13 residues. In DNA, the CDR3 is TGTGCCAGCAGTGAAGCGCCATTGGGCAGGGCTTTCTTT. Translated: CASSEAPLGRAFF.

The V gene is TRBV6-1, the J gene TRBJ2-3; D might be TRBD1 (6 bases). The ends were cut back, 1 base at V and 1 base at J, with 9 bases in the middle. Germline CDR1 MNHNS, CDR2 SASEGT. The CDR3 covers 15 residues. The CDR3 nucleotides read TGTGCCAGCAGTGAAGTGAGGACAGGCACAGATACGCAGTATTTT. Translating it yields CASSEVRTGTDTQYF.

This clone was found a few times. This CDR3 reads CASSTSTGGWTEAFF. The CDR3, as DNA: TGTGCCAGCAGCACAAGTACAGGGGGCTGGACTGAAGCTTTCTTT. The rearrangement uses TRBV7-9 and TRBJ1-1, with 9 positions matching TRBD1. The CDR3 has 15 amino acids. The germline CDR1 and CDR2 sequences are SEHNR and FQNEAQ (reference sequence). The junction had 9 bases not matched to a gene; V was cut back by 5 bases and J by 5 bases.

This chain links TRBV19 with TRBJ1-6; perhaps TRBD1 as D (5 bases). CDR1 and CDR2 (germline): LNHDA, SQIVND (reference sequence). This CDR3 comprises 15 residues. Trimming cost V 1 base and J 9 bases, with 13 bases left between them. CDR3 sequence reads: CASSIAGGMGSPLHF. The CDR3 bases are TGTGCCAGTAGTATAGCTGGGGGGATGGGTTCACCCCTCCACTTT.

The chain recombines TRBV5-1 with TRBJ1-4; D is possibly TRBD1 (6 bases). V dropped 3 bases and J dropped 3 bases, with 9 bases sitting between them. The CDR3 covers 14 residues. Germline values: CDR1 SGHRS, CDR2 YFSETQ. Here the CDR3 reads CASSSDSSNEKLFF. In nucleotides, the CDR3 is TGCGCCAGCAGCTCGGACAGCTCTAATGAAAAACTGTTTTTT.

J is TRBJ1-2 and V is TRBV24-1; TRBD1 might be the D (6 bases). In germline, CDR1 is KGHDR, CDR2 SFDVKD. The CDR3 sequence is 12 residues long. The V and J ends lost 9 bases and 2 bases respectively, with 9 bases between them. CDR3 coding DNA: TGTGCCACCTCTACAGGGAACTATGGCTACACCTTC. Its protein product is CATSTGNYGYTF.

The rearrangement links TRBV4-1 to TRBJ1-4; 9 positions match TRBD1. In germline, CDR1 is MGHRA, CDR2 YSYEKL. Trimming at V came to 3 bases and at J to 6 bases, leaving 11 bases not matched to a gene. The CDR3 totals 17 residues. The CDR3 spells CASSHRPGTGRDEKLFF. Here the CDR3 DNA reads TGCGCCAGCAGCCACCGTCCCGGGACAGGGAGGGATGAAAAACTGTTTTTT.

The rearrangement uses TRBV5-6 and TRBJ2-3; D not resolved. CDR3 length: 14 residues. Trimming took off 4 bases at V and 2 bases at J, with 11 bases between the two ends. Germline assignment: CDR1 SGHDT and CDR2 YYEEEE. This CDR3 is CASSIHTVTDTQYF. CDR3 DNA sequence: TGTGCCAGCAGCATACATACCGTCACAGATACGCAGTATTTT.

In this sample, this clone turned up a few times. This chain joins TRBV5-8 and TRBJ2-1; 7 bases match TRBD1. The CDR3 spans 15 residues. The V gene end was trimmed by 0 bases and the J gene end by 3 bases; junction bases not matched to a gene: 3. Germline CDR1 reads SGHTS; CDR2 reads YDEGEE. CDR3: CASSLAGQSYNEQFF. In DNA, the CDR3 is TGTGCCAGCAGCTTGGCGGGACAGAGCTACAATGAGCAGTTCTTC.

This chain links TRBV6-2 or TRBV6-3 with TRBJ1-5; TRBD1 matches 9 bases. Germline V gives CDR1 MNHEY, CDR2 SVGEGT. The junction had 6 bases not matched to a gene; V was cut back by 5 bases and J by 4 bases. The CDR3 extends over 15 amino acids. CDR3 protein: CASSNPDRGNQPQHF. The CDR3 DNA sequence: TGTGCCAGCAGTAATCCCGACAGGGGGAATCAGCCCCAGCATTTT.

The chain employs TRBV18 and TRBJ1-1; 7 nucleotides align to TRBD1. Germline loops: CDR1 KGHSH, CDR2 LQKENI. The length of the CDR3 is 15 residues. After removal of 2 bases from V and 0 bases from J, the junction contained 3 bases not matched to a gene. The CDR3 loop reads CASSPLTGVNTEAFF. The CDR3, as DNA: TGTGCCAGCTCACCATTAACAGGGGTGAACACTGAAGCTTTCTTT.

J is TRBJ1-2 and V is TRBV2, with D possibly matching TRBD1 (5 bases). This CDR3 has 13 amino acids. Germline CDR1 and CDR2: SNHLY and FYNNEI. Trimming removed 4 bases from V and 8 bases from J, with 14 bases in between. Written as DNA, the CDR3 is TGTGCCAGCAGTGTCGGGCGGGGGGACGGCTACACCTTC. Residues: CASSVGRGDGYTF.

The table lists this clone with a count of one. V and J are TRBV5-1 and TRBJ2-3, with TRBD2 matching over 7 bases. Per germline, CDR1 SGHRS and CDR2 YFSETQ. V lost 0 bases and J lost 6; bases outside the gene matches: 4. This CDR3 is built from 14 residues. The CDR3 DNA reads TGCGCCAGCAGCTTGGCCCTCGGGAGGGATACGCAGTATTTT. This translates into CASSLALGRDTQYF.

This clone was detected only a few times. V usage is TRBV7-2 and J usage is TRBJ1-2, with D possibly TRBD1 on 5 matching bases. Germline V lookup: CDR1 SGHTA, CDR2 FQGNSA. The CDR3 runs 15 residues. V was shortened by 5 bases and J by 3 bases, with 16 bases between the two germline ends. This CDR3 reads CASSPLGGSDYGYTF. The CDR3 bases are TGTGCCAGCAGCCCCCTGGGGGGGTCTGACTATGGCTACACCTTC. Together with reference TRBV7-2 and TRBJ1-2, the CDR3 gives the full variable domain: GAGVSQSPSNKVTEKGKDVELRCDPISGHTALYWYRQSLGQGLEFLIYFQGNSAPDKSGLPSDRFSAERTGGSVSTLTIQRTQQEDSAVYLCASSPLGGSDYGYTFGSGTRLTVV.

The V and J genes are TRBV9 and TRBJ1-2; D not certain. Germline V gene data show CDR1 as SGDLS and CDR2 as YYNGEE. The CDR3 spans 16 residues. V was pared by 3 bases and J by 2 bases, with 17 bases between. CDR3 sequence (DNA): TGTGCCAGCAGCGACCGGGTCCCCCTTCGGAACTATGGCTACACCTTC. It yields the protein CASSDRVPLRNYGYTF.

The J gene is TRBJ2-1, the V gene TRBV7-6, with 12 bases fitting TRBD2. The CDR3 spans 15 residues. Trimming took 5 bases from V and 5 from J; bases not matched to a gene: 4. The V gene's germline CDR1 is SGHVS and CDR2 FNYEAQ. The CDR3 DNA reads as TGTGCCAGCAGCGCCACTAGCGGGGGGAACAATGAGCAGTTCTTC. Translation gives CASSATSGGNNEQFF. The variable domain in full, with the rest retrieved from reference TRBV7-6 and TRBJ2-1, is GAGVSQSPRYKVTKRGQDVALRCDPISGHVSLYWYRQALGQGPEFLTYFNYEAQQDKSGLPNDRFSAERPEGSISTLTIQRTEQRDSAMYRCASSATSGGNNEQFFGPGTRLTVL.

Only a few counts were recorded for this clone. CDR3 DNA sequence: TGTGCCAGCAGCCAAGATGGGGCGGAGATCTATGGCTACACCTTC. It specifies CASSQDGAEIYGYTF. V and J are TRBV3-1 (or the pseudogene TRBV3-2) and TRBJ1-2; a weak D match, TRBD1 (5 bases). This CDR3 comprises 15 residues. Trimming removed 0 bases from V and 4 bases from J, with 12 bases in between. Germline values: CDR1 LGHDT, CDR2 YNNKEL (reference sequence).

V usage is TRBV6-1 and J usage is TRBJ2-1; maybe TRBD1 (6 bases). Germline V CDR1 and CDR2: MNHNS, SASEGT. Between the trimmed V and J ends, which lost 1 base and 8 bases, there was a span of 15 bases. CDR3 length: 15 residues. CDR3 coding DNA: TGTGCCAGCAGTGAAGTTAGGACAGCAGGCGATGAGCAGTTCTTC. Amino acids: CASSEVRTAGDEQFF.